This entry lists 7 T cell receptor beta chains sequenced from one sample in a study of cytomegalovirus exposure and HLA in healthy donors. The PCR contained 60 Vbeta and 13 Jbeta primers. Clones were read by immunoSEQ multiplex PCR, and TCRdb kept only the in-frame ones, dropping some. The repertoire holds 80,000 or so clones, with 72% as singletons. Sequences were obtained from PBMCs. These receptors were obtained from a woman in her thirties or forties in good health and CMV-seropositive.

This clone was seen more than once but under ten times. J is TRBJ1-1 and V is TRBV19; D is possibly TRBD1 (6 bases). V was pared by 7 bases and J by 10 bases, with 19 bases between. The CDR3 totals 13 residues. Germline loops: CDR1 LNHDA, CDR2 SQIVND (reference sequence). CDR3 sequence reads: CASTPAGAVGAFF. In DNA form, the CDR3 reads TGTGCCAGTACACCCGCAGGGGCTGTGGGAGCTTTCTTT.

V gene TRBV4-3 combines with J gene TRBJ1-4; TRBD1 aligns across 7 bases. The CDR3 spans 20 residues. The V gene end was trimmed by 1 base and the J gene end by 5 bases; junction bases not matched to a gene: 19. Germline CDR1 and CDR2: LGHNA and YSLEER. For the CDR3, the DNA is TGCGCCAGCAGCCAAGTGCTCTCGGGCAGGGGGTTAAAAAAGAATGAAAAACTGTTTTTT. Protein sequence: CASSQVLSGRGLKKNEKLFF.

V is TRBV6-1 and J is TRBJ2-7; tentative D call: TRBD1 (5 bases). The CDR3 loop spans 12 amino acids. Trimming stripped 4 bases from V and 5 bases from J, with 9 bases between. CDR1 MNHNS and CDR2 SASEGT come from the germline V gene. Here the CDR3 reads CASSVQGNEQYF. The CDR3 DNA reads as TGTGCCAGCAGTGTTCAGGGCAACGAGCAGTACTTC.

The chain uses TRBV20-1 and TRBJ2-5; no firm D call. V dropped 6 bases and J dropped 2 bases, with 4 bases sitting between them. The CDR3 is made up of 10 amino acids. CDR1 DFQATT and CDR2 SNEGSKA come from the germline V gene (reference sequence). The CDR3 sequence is CSASQETQYF. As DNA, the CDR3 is TGCAGTGCATCACAAGAGACCCAGTACTTC.

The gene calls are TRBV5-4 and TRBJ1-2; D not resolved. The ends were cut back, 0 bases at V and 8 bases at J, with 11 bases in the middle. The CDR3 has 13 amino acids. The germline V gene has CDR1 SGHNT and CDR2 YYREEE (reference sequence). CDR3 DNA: TGTGCCAGCAGCTTGGGTACGGTAGTCGGCTACACCTTC. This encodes CASSLGTVVGYTF. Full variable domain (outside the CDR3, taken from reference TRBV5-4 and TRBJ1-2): ETGVTQSPTHLIKTRGQQVTLRCSSQSGHNTVSWYQQALGQGPQFIFQYYREEENGRGNFPPRFSGLQFPNYSSELNVNALELDDSALYLCASSLGTVVGYTFGSGTRLTVV.

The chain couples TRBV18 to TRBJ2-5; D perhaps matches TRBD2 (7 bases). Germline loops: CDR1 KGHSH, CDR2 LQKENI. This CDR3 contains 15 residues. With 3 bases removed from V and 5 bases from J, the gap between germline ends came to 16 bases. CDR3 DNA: TGTGCCAGCTCACCGGTTCGGGGGGCAAGGGAGACCCAGTACTTC. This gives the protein CASSPVRGARETQYF.

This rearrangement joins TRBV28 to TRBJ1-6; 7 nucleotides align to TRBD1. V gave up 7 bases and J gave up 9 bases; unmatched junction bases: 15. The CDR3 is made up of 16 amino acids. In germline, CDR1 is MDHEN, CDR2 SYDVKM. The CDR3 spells CASIQRGRTGSSPLHF. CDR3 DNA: TGTGCCAGCATCCAAAGAGGTAGGACAGGTAGTTCACCCCTCCACTTT.